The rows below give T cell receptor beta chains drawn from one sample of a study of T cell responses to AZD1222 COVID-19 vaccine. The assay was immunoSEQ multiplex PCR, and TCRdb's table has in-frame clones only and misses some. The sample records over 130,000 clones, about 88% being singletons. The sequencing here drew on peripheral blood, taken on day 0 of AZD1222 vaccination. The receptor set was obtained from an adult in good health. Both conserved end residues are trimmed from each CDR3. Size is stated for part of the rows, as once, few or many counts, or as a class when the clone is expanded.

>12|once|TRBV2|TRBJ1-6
ASSEAGVNSPLH
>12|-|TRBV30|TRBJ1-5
AWGRDTKNQPQH
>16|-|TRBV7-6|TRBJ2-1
ASSSGLAGGILLYEQF
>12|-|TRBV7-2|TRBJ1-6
ASSFTGAGTPLH
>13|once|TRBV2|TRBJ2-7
ASSGGLAASYEQY
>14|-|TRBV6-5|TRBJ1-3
ASSLTGHRSGNTIY
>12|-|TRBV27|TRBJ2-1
ASSPAGIYNEQF
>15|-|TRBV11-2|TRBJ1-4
ASSSDRVAISNEKLF
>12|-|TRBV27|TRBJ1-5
ASRALDHNQPQH
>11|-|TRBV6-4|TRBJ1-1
ASSPGQNTEAF
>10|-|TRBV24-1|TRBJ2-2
ATSSGVGELF
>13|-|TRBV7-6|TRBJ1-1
ASSLGTGGKTEAF
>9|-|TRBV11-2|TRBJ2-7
ASSLLYEQY
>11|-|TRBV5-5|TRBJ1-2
ASSYRTGDGYT
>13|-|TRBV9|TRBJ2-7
ASSVASSGRGEQY
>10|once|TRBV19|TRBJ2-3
ASSPSTDTQY
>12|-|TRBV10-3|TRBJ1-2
AISDLLPGYGYT
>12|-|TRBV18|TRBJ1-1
ASSPRTLNTEAF
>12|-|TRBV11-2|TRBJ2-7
ASSPGLAGGPGY
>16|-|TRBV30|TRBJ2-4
AWSASPSGIIAKNIQY
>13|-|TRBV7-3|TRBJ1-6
ASSPRAGMNSPLH
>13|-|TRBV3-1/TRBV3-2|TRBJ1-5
ASSQGGVSNQPQH
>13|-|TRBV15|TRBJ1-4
ATSAHRGGNEKLF
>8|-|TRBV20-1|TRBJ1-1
SASDSEAF
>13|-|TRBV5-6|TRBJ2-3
ASSLDAMGTDTQY
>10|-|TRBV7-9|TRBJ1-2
ASSSFTMDYT
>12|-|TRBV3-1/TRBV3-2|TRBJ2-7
ASGLQGGGYEQY
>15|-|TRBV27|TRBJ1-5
ASSLFTPTGTRQPQH
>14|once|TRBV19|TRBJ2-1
ASSPVTGGPMGEQF
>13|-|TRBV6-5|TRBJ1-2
ASSPRGRSNYGYT
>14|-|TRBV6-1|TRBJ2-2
ASSDRPGRVTGELF
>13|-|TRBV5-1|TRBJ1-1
ASSLHPQGNTEAF
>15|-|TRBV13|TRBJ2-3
ASSLRTSGSYTDTQY
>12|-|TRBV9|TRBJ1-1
ASSATGLNTEAF
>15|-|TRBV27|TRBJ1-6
ASSLSLIPSYNSPLH
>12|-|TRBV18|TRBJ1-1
ASSPTGRNTEAF
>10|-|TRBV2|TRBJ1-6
ASERFRAPLH
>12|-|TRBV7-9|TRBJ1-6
ASRPSWGSSPLH
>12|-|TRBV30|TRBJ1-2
AWRPNTGIVGYT
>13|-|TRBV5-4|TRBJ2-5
ASSLASGLKETQY
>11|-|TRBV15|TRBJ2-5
ATRGGLAGAQY
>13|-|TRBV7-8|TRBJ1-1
ASSLEGTVNTEAF
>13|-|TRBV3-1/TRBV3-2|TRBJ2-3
ASSPRFTSTDTQY
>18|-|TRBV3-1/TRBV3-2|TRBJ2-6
ASSPTTGTGASTGANVLT
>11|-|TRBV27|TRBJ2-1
ASSWTSRNEQF
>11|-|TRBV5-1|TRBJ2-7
ASSSEGLYEQY
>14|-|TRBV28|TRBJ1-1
ASTPGGFGQRTEAF
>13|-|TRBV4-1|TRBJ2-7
ASSQEDRWPYEQY
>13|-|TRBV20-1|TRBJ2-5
SASGGLTGSQTQY
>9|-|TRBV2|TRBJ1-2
ASGQEYGYT
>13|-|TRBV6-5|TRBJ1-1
ASSPTLGGHTEAF
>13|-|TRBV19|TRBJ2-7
ASSITGGLITEQY
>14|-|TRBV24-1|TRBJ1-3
ATSDRQDFQGNTIY
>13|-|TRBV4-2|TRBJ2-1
ASSQDFGGGNEQF
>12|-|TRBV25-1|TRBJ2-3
ASSGPLSFVTQY
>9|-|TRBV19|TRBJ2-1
ASSITHEQF